The 14 T cell receptor beta chains below were found in one sample sequenced in a study of molecular identifiers for immune sequencing clone quantification. One entry per CDR3 protein, called by TCRdb with MiXCR from the PCR reads. The data show about 640,000 distinct CDR3 sequences, about 20% seen once. The sequenced sample was naive CD8+ T cells from blood, with Jurkat cell RNA spiked in. Specified subset: FACS-sorted CD8+CD4-CCR7+CD45RA+ naive T cells. These TCRs come from a human donor in good health. Some libraries in this study had Jurkat cell RNA spiked in.

V gene TRBV28 combines with J gene TRBJ1-3; D gene unclear. Trimming stripped 5 bases from V and 0 bases from J, with 20 bases between. Germline CDR1 reads MDHEN; CDR2 reads SYDVKM. There are 18 residues in the CDR3. CDR3 nucleotides: TGTGCCAGCAGTGTAGAATCGAGCGTGGGGAGCTCTGGAAACACCATATATTTT. Its protein is CASSVESSVGSSGNTIYF.

The chain recombines TRBV5-6 with TRBJ2-3; D gene unclear. The closer fit of TRBJ1-5 to the DNA end suggests the J call may be wrong. The CDR3 sequence is 13 residues long. Germline V CDR1 and CDR2: SGHDT, YYEEEE. CDR3 amino acids: CASSLGTADTQHF. CDR3 bases: TGTGCCAGCAGCTTGGGGACGGCAGATACGCAGCATTTT.

This clonotype was detected ten times or more. The chain has TRBV12-3 or TRBV12-4 and TRBJ2-5; D is possibly TRBD1 (7 bases). This CDR3 has 14 residues. Trimming shortened V by 6 bases and J by 7 bases, and 18 bases separated the two germline ends. In nucleotides, the CDR3 is TGTGCCAGCAGATCAGACAGGGAGGACGCGACCCAGTACTTC. Translating gives CASRSDREDATQYF.

With regard to this clonotype: One end of the junction is discordant with germline, which a read error may explain. V usage is TRBV4-1 and J usage is TRBJ2-2, with 14 bases fitting TRBD2. CDR3 length equals 16 residues. CDR1 is MGHRA and CDR2 is YSYEKL in the germline V gene. The CDR3 DNA is TGCGCCGGCAGCCTTGGGACTAGCGGGAGTACCGGGGAGCTGTTTTTT. It translates to CAGSLGTSGSTGELFF.

This clonotype was counted at least ten times. This chain uses TRBV7-8 with TRBJ2-5; a possible D gene is TRBD1 (6 bases). CDR1 SGHVS and CDR2 FQNEAQ come from the germline V gene. CDR3 length: 16 residues. V was cut by 0 bases and J by 4 bases, with 15 bases left in between. The CDR3 region is CASSLAYRESRETQYF. The CDR3 region has the DNA TGTGCCAGCAGCTTAGCATACAGGGAATCCCGAGAGACCCAGTACTTC.

This clonotype was observed a handful of times. The chain is built from TRBV20-1 and TRBJ2-7, with D perhaps TRBD2 (6 bases). CDR3 length equals 15 residues. V gave up 1 base and J gave up 0 bases, with 13 bases separating them. Looked up from germline, CDR1 is DFQATT and CDR2 is SNEGSKA (reference sequence). CDR3 in DNA: TGCAGTGCTAGAGCGGGAGCCCTATCCTCCTACGAGCAGTACTTC. It specifies CSARAGALSSYEQYF.

This clonotype has more than one count but fewer than ten. The chain combines TRBV12-3 or TRBV12-4 with TRBJ2-1, with TRBD1 as a possible D gene (5 bases). The CDR3 covers 16 residues. The V and J ends lost 3 bases and 10 bases respectively, with 22 bases between them. CDR3 residues: CASSFWATAPAQEQFF. The CDR3 DNA follows: TGTGCCAGCAGTTTTTGGGCGACAGCCCCCGCTCAAGAGCAGTTCTTC.

The CDR3 DNA reads TGTGCCAGCAGCCAGGGGACATCGCTGGAGCAGTACTTC. It translates to CASSQGTSLEQYF. V and J are TRBV3-2 and TRBJ2-7; no check of the table's D call, TRBD1, against the DNA was made. TRBV3-2 is flagged as a pseudogene. CDR3 length equals 13 residues.

The V gene is TRBV25-1, the J gene TRBJ2-1; D might be TRBD1 (6 bases). Germline V CDR1 and CDR2: MGHDK, SYGVNS. This CDR3 region has 13 residues. The V end lost 3 bases, the J end lost 9 bases, and 12 bases lay between the germline ends. DNA for the CDR3: TGTGCCAGCAGTGACAGACAGGAGTTTGAGCAGTTCTTC. Translation: CASSDRQEFEQFF.

This clonotype appeared a single time. A much larger clone sits a single nucleotide away, making a read error possible. The gene calls are TRBV29-1 and TRBJ1-3; D might be TRBD1 (6 bases). The germline V gene encodes CDR1 SQVTM and CDR2 ANQGSEA. This CDR3 is 13 amino acids long. The CDR3 DNA reads TGCAGCGTTCGTACGGGGGCAGGAAACACCATACATTTT. Protein sequence: CSVRTGAGNTIHF.

Concerning this clonotype: Just one base apart from a much larger clone, this may be a read error. The chain joins TRBV20-1 to TRBJ2-7, with D tentatively TRBD1 or TRBD2 (5 bases each). Germline CDR1 reads DFQATT; CDR2 reads SNEGSKA (reference sequence). The CDR3 spans 14 residues. The CDR3 DNA sequence: TGCAGTGCCCAGACAGCCTTCGAGGGGTACGAGCGGTACTTC. Protein sequence: CSAQTAFEGYERYF.

This clonotype occurred many times. The J gene is TRBJ1-1, the V gene TRBV6-5; D remains ambiguous. Per germline, CDR1 MNHEY and CDR2 SVGAGI. V shed 2 bases and J shed 5 bases, with 9 bases lying between them. The CDR3 runs to 13 residues. CDR3 nucleotides: TGTGCCAGCAGTTACGTGGCGGGAACTGAAGCTTTCTTT. Protein sequence: CASSYVAGTEAFF.

Here the CDR3 DNA reads TGTGCCAGCAGTTCACCGGGGGCAACAGAGACCCAGTACTTC. The encoded protein is CASSSPGATETQYF. The chain is built from TRBV12-3 or TRBV12-4 and TRBJ2-5; either TRBD1 or TRBD2 may supply D (6 bases each). The CDR3 has 14 amino acids. V lost 4 bases and J lost 4, with 13 bases in between.

Ten or more counts support this clonotype. V and J are TRBV28 and TRBJ2-2; perhaps TRBD2 as D (6 bases). Germline loops: CDR1 MDHEN, CDR2 SYDVKM. The V end was cut by 6 bases, the J end by 2 bases, with 16 bases between. The CDR3 contains 16 residues. The CDR3 spells CASRGGTYLNTGELFF. CDR3 nucleotide sequence: TGTGCCAGCAGGGGCGGGACCTACCTCAACACCGGGGAGCTGTTTTTT. The full variable domain, completed using reference TRBV28 and TRBJ2-2, is DVKVTQSSRYLVKRTGEKVFLECVQDMDHENMFWYRQDPGLGLRLIYFSYDVKMKEKGDIPEGYSVSREKKERFSLILESASTNQTSMYLCASRGGTYLNTGELFFGEGSRLTVL.